Given below is one T cell receptor (beta chain) in context. The data stem from a study of T cells after yellow fever vaccination. This CDR3 has 11 amino acids. V was cut by 5 bases and J by 8 bases, with 9 bases left in between. Germline CDR1 is SGHTA and CDR2 is FQGNSA. TCRdb re-called the 5' RACE reads with MiXCR, one entry per CDR3 protein. There are around 360,000 distinct CDR3 sequences in the sample; 9.5% to 13% occur only once, and roughly 18% lies in the top ten. This receptor was identified in a man younger than 30 who received the YFV17D yellow fever vaccine. The chain links TRBV7-2 to TRBJ1-1; D is ambiguous. The specimen comprised PBMCs, sampled on the day of the first yellow fever vaccination. In DNA, the CDR3 is TGTGCCAGCAGCCCCTACCGAGAAGCTTTCTTT. Protein product: CASSPYREAFF.